The rows below give T cell receptor beta chains drawn from one sample of a study of blood T cell repertoires in COVID-19. Profiling relied on immunoSEQ multiplex PCR, and the TCRdb table lists in-frame clones only, not all of them. Among some 43,000 clones listed, approximately 88% were seen once. Sequencing was carried out using peripheral blood. These receptors were collected from a man aged 60-69 years with active COVID-19. Each CDR3 is given with its conserved first and last residue. The D gene is left open where the match is weak. Clone size is not always given. Where it is, it says once, few, many or a class for expanded clones.

DNA,CDR3,D,length,J,V,size
TGTGCCAGCAGTTACACTCGCGGGGGGGCCTACAATGAGCAGTTCTTC,CASSYTRGGAYNEQFF,TRBD2,16,TRBJ2-1,TRBV6-2/TRBV6-3,NA
TGTGCCAGCAGCACCGCCTGGACCCTGGGGGGGGCCCTCAATCAGCCCCAGCATTTT,CASSTAWTLGGALNQPQHF,NA,19,TRBJ1-5,TRBV21-1,NA
TGTGCCAGCAGCTTATTGCCCGGGACAGGGGGGAACACTGAAGCTTTCTTT,CASSLLPGTGGNTEAFF,TRBD1,17,TRBJ1-1,TRBV11-2,NA
TGTGCCAGCAGCCCCCGAGACAGGGCTGGGGCCAACGTCCTGACTTTC,CASSPRDRAGANVLTF,TRBD1,16,TRBJ2-6,TRBV9,NA
TGTGCCAGCAGTCGCGCGTACACTGAAGCTTTCTTT,CASSRAYTEAFF,NA,12,TRBJ1-1,TRBV12-3/TRBV12-4,NA
TGTGCCAGCACCCCTCGGGACTTCAACACTGAAGCTTTCTTT,CASTPRDFNTEAFF,NA,14,TRBJ1-1,TRBV6-5,NA
TGTGCCAGCAGCTTCTCTAGCGGGGGGGCGGGGACAGATACGCAGTATTTT,CASSFSSGGAGTDTQYF,TRBD2,17,TRBJ2-3,TRBV11-2,NA
TGTGCCAGCAGTTTGCCTAGCGGGAGGGCCCGGAATGAGCAGTTCTTC,CASSLPSGRARNEQFF,TRBD2,16,TRBJ2-1,TRBV6-2/TRBV6-3,once
TGTGCCAGCACGTCGGTGAACACTGAAGCTTTCTTT,CASTSVNTEAFF,NA,12,TRBJ1-1,TRBV6-5,NA
TGTGCCAGCAGCTCCAACCTCATAGCGGGAGGGAATGAGCAGTTCTTC,CASSSNLIAGGNEQFF,TRBD2,16,TRBJ2-1,TRBV5-4,NA
TGTGCCAGCAGCATCGGTGGGGCCAACGTCCTGACTTTC,CASSIGGANVLTF,NA,13,TRBJ2-6,TRBV14,NA
TGTGCCAGCAGCGCGGCTGGGACAGGGGATACAACTAATGAAAAACTGTTTTTT,CASSAAGTGDTTNEKLFF,TRBD1,18,TRBJ1-4,TRBV25-1,few
TGTGCCAGCAGCCCTGGCGGTGGGGGGTACCAAGAGACCCAGTACTTC,CASSPGGGGYQETQYF,NA,16,TRBJ2-5,TRBV5-4,NA
TGCAGCGTTGAAGATATTAACAGGAGCCATGGCTACACCTTC,CSVEDINRSHGYTF,NA,14,TRBJ1-2,TRBV29-1,NA
TGTGCCAGCAGCTTACTAGCGGGAGGCCGGTATGGAGAGACCCAGTACTTC,CASSLLAGGRYGETQYF,TRBD2,17,TRBJ2-5,TRBV7-9,NA
TGTGCCAGCAGTTTCGAGGGTGTATCCACAGATACGCAGTATTTT,CASSFEGVSTDTQYF,NA,15,TRBJ2-3,TRBV2,NA
TGTGCCAGCAGTTCTGCTAGCGGGAATGGTGGCGAGCAGTACTTC,CASSSASGNGGEQYF,TRBD2,15,TRBJ2-7,TRBV6-5,once
TGCGCCACCCGGACTAGCCAGGCAGATACGCAGTATTTT,CATRTSQADTQYF,TRBD2,13,TRBJ2-3,TRBV5-1,NA
TGCGCCAGCAGCGGTAGCGGGCGAAATGAGCAGTTCTTC,CASSGSGRNEQFF,TRBD2,13,TRBJ2-1,TRBV5-1,NA
TGTGCCAGCAGCCAGGGTCGAGAGAACACCATATATTTT,CASSQGRENTIYF,NA,13,TRBJ1-3,TRBV6-5,NA
TGTGCCAGCAGCGTAGAATCCTCCCCCACAGATACGCAGTATTTT,CASSVESSPTDTQYF,NA,15,TRBJ2-3,TRBV9,NA
TGTGCCAGCAGCCCCGGACTAGCGCGGGTTAATGAGCAGTTCTTC,CASSPGLARVNEQFF,TRBD2,15,TRBJ2-1,TRBV6-5,NA
TGCGCCAGCAGCTTAGGCACAGCGAACACTGAAGCTTTCTTT,CASSLGTANTEAFF,NA,14,TRBJ1-1,TRBV5-1,NA
TGTGCCAGCAGCGCAATGGGACTAGCGGGGGGTGAGCAGTACTTC,CASSAMGLAGGEQYF,TRBD2,15,TRBJ2-7,TRBV9,NA
TGTGCCAGCAGCCTTACTGCGGGCTACAATGAGCAGTTCTTC,CASSLTAGYNEQFF,NA,14,TRBJ2-1,TRBV5-6,once
TGTGCCAGCAGCTTGGTGGGACATCCCTCTGGAAACACCATATATTTT,CASSLVGHPSGNTIYF,NA,16,TRBJ1-3,TRBV5-6,NA
TGCGCCAGCAGCCAAGGGGCACCCTACGAGCAGTACTTC,CASSQGAPYEQYF,NA,13,TRBJ2-7,TRBV4-1,few
TGTGCCAGCAGCCAAGTCCAGGGGGCCGTGCATTTT,CASSQVQGAVHF,TRBD1,12,TRBJ1-5,TRBV3-1/TRBV3-2,NA
TGTGCCAGCAGCTCGTCCCCCGGACTAGCGGCGAATACGCAGTATTTT,CASSSSPGLAANTQYF,TRBD2,16,TRBJ2-3,TRBV7-2,NA
TGTGCCAGCAGCTTAGAAGGGGCAAACTACGAGCAGTACTTC,CASSLEGANYEQYF,NA,14,TRBJ2-7,TRBV7-2,NA
TGTGCCAGCAGCTCGGGACAGGGGGCGTACGAGCAGTACTTC,CASSSGQGAYEQYF,TRBD1,14,TRBJ2-7,TRBV11-2,NA
TGTGCCAGCAGTCCGGGGAGGGAAAAACTGTTTTTT,CASSPGREKLFF,NA,12,TRBJ1-4,TRBV6-5,NA
TGTGCCGTGGGACTAGCGAGAGTTCAGGATACGCAGTATTTT,CAVGLARVQDTQYF,TRBD2,14,TRBJ2-3,TRBV10-3,NA
TGTGCCAGCAGCGTAGGGGCGGCGGGTAATGAAAAACTGTTTTTT,CASSVGAAGNEKLFF,NA,15,TRBJ1-4,TRBV9,NA
TGTGCCGGACTAGGGGACAGGGTCGAAAAACTGTTTTTT,CAGLGDRVEKLFF,TRBD1,13,TRBJ1-4,TRBV2,NA
TGCGCCAGCAGCCAAGGGGGGACAGGGGGATGGAATTCACCCCTCCACTTT,CASSQGGTGGWNSPLHF,TRBD1,17,TRBJ1-6,TRBV4-1,NA